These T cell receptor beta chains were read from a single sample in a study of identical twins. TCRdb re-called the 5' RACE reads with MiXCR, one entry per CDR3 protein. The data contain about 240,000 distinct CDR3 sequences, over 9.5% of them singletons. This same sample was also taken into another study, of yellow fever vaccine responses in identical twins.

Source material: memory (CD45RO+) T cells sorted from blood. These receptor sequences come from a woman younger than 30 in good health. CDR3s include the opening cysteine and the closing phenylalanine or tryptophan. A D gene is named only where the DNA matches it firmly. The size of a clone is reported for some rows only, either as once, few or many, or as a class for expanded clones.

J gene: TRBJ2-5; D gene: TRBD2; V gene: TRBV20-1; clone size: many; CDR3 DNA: TGCAGTGCTCCGGGACTAGCAGGCGAGACCCAGTACTTC; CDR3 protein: CSAPGLAGETQYF
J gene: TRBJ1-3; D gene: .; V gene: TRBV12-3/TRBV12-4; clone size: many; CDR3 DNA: TGTGCCAGCAGTTTTTTGGGGTCTGGAAACACCATATATTTT; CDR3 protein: CASSFLGSGNTIYF
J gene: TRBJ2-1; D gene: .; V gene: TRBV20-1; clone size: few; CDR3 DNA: TGCAGTGCTAGTGACCTTCTTTCTGGGTGGGCCTTTTACAATGAGCAGTTCTTC; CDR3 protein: CSASDLLSGWAFYNEQFF
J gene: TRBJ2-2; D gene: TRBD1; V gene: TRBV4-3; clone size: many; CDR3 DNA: TGCGCCAGCAGCCAGGGACAGGGGGCAAACGGGGAGCTGTTTTTT; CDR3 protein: CASSQGQGANGELFF
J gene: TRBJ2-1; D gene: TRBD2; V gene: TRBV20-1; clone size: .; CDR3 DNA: TGCAGTGCTAGAGATCGGCGGGGGACGTACAATGAGCAGTTCTTC; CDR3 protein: CSARDRRGTYNEQFF
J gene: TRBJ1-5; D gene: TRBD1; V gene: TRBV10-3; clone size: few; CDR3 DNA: TGTGCCATCAGACAGGGGTTCAATCAGCCCCAGCATTTT; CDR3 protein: CAIRQGFNQPQHF
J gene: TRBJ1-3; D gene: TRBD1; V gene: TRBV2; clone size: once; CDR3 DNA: TGTGCCAGCAGACCCACGTATGGGGACAGGGGAAACACCATATATTTT; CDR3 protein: CASRPTYGDRGNTIYF
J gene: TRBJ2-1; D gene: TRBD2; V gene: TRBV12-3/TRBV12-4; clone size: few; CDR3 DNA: TGTGCCACTAAACGGACTAGCGGGGATGAGCAGTTCTTC; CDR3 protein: CATKRTSGDEQFF
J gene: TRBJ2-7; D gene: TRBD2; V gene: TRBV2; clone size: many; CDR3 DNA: TGTGCCAGCAGTGGGCCGACTAGCGGCCACTACGAGCAGTACTTC; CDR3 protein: CASSGPTSGHYEQYF
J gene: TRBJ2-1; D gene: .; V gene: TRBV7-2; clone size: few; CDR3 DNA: TGTGCCAGCAGCTTAATGGGGGAGGTAGGTGAGCAGTTCTTC; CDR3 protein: CASSLMGEVGEQFF
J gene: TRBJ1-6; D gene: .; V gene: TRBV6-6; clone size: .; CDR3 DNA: TGTGCCAGCAGTTATGATAGAACCCTCCACTTT; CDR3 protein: CASSYDRTLHF
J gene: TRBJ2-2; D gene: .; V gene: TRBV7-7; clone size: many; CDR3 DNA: TGTGCTAGCAGCTTAAGGCACGGGTCCGGGGAGCTGTTTTTT; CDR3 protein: CASSLRHGSGELFF
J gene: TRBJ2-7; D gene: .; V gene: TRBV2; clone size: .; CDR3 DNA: TGTGCCAGCAGTCAGAAAGACAGGTCTGTCCGCACCTACGAGCAGTACTTC; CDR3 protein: CASSQKDRSVRTYEQYF
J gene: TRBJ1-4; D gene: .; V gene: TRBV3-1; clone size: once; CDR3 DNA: TGTGCCAGCAGCCATTGGGGCAGGGCTGAAAAACTGTTTTTT; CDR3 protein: CASSHWGRAEKLFF
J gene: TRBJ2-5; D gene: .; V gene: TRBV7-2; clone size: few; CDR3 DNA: TGTGCCAGCAGACGGGACTCGGGAGAGACCCAGTACTTC; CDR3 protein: CASRRDSGETQYF
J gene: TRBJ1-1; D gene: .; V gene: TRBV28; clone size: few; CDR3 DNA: TGTGCCAGCAGGGTCCGGGTCACACCCTTGGACACTGAAGCTTTCTTT; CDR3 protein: CASRVRVTPLDTEAFF
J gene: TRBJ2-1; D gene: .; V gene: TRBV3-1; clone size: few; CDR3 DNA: TGTGCCAGCAGACCAGGTGGGGGGCATGAGCAGTTCTTC; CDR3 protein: CASRPGGGHEQFF
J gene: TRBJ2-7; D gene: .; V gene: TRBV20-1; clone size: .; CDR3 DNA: TGCAGTTTAGAACTTTCTACGAGCGAGCAGTACTTC; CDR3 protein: CSLELSTSEQYF
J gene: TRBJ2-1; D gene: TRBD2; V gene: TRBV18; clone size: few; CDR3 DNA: TGTGCCAGCTCACCTTTTCCGGGACTAGCCCTCGATGAGCAGTTCTTC; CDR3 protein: CASSPFPGLALDEQFF
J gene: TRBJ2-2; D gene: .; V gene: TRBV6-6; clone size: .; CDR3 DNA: TGTGCCAGCGCCTCAGTGGAGAACTGGGAGCTGTTTTTT; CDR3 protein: CASASVENWELFF
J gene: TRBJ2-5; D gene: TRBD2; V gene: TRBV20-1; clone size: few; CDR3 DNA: TGCAGTGCTAGAATAGCGGGGGGCGAATGGGAGACCCAGTACTTC; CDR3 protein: CSARIAGGEWETQYF
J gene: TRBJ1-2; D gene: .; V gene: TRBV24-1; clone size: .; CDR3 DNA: TGTGCCACCAGTGATCCCTCAGGGCGAGGGGGCTACACCTTC; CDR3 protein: CATSDPSGRGGYTF
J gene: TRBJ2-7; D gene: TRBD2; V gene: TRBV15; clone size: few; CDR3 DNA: TGTGCCACCAGCAGAGGAGGGAGGGCCTACGACGAGCAGTACTTC; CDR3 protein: CATSRGGRAYDEQYF
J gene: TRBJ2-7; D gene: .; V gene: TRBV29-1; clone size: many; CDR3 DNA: TGCAGCGTTGAGGCGGGGAGCTCCTACGAGCAGTACTTC; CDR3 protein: CSVEAGSSYEQYF
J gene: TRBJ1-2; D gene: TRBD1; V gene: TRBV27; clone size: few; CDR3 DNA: TGTGCCAGCAGTTTGTTTGGGACAGAAGCTAACTATGGCTACACCTTC; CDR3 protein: CASSLFGTEANYGYTF
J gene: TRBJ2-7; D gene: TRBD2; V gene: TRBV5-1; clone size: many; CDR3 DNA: TGCGCCAGCAGCTTTAGCGGGGGCCCAGCCTACGAGCAGTACTTC; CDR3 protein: CASSFSGGPAYEQYF
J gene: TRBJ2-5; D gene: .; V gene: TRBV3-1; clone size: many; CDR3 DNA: TGTGCCAGCAGCCAAGCAACTAGCCAAGAGACCCAGTACTTC; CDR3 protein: CASSQATSQETQYF
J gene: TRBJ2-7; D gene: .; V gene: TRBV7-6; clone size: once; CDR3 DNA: TGTGCCGGCAGCTTAGAAGTCAGGGGCGAGCAGTACTTC; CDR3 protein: CAGSLEVRGEQYF
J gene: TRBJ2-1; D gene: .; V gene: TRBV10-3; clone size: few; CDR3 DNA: TGTGCCATCAGTGTGCAGGCCTACAATGAGCAGTTCTTC; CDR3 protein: CAISVQAYNEQFF
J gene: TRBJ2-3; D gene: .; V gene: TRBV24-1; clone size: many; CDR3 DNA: TGTGCCACCAGTGAAACGGGGGGCACAGATACGCAGTATTTT; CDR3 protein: CATSETGGTDTQYF
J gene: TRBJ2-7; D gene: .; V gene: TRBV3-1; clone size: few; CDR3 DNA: TGTGCCAGCAGCCCATCAGGGAGAGAGCAGTACTTC; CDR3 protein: CASSPSGREQYF
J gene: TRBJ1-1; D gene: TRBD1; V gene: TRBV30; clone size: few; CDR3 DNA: TGTGCCTGGTTCCCGCGAGGGACAGGGTGTTTCTTT; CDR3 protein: CAWFPRGTGCFF
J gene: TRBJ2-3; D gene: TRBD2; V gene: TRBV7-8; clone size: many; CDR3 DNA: TGTGCCAGCAGCACGAGGACTAGCGGGGGTTCAGATACGCAGTATTTT; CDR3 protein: CASSTRTSGGSDTQYF
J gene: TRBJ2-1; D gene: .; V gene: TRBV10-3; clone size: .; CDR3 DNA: TGTGCCATCAGTGTGGCAGCGACGGCCACCTACAATGAGCAGTTCTTC; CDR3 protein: CAISVAATATYNEQFF
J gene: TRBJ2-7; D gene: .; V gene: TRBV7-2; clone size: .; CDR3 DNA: TGTGCCAGCAGCTCCAACAGGGTCGGCGAGCAGTACTTC; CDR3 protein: CASSSNRVGEQYF
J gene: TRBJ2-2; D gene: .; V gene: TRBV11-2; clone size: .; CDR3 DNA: TGTGCCAGCAGTTTAAGGGGGAACGGGGAGCTGTTTTTT; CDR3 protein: CASSLRGNGELFF
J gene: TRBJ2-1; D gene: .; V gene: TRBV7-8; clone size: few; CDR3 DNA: TGTGCCAGCAGCTTAGGGGCTAGGGGTGGGAATGAGCAGTTCTTC; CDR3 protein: CASSLGARGGNEQFF
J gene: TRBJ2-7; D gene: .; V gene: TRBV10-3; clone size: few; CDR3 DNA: TGTGCCATCAGTGAGTCAGCAGCTACCTCCTACGAGCAGTACTTC; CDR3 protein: CAISESAATSYEQYF
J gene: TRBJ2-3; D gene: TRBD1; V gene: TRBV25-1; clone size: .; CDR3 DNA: TGTGCCAGCAGTACCACTTTAGGGGACAGAGGGATAGGCACAGATACGCAGTATTTT; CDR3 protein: CASSTTLGDRGIGTDTQYF
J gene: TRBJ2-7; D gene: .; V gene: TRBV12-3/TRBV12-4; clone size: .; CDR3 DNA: TGTGCCAGCAGTGCGCGAGACAGAATCTCCTACGAGCAGTACTTC; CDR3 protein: CASSARDRISYEQYF
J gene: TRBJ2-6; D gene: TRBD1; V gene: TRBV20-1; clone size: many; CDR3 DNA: TGCAGTGCTGACCAGGGGGCGTCGAACTCTGGGGCCAACGTCCTGACTTTC; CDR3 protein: CSADQGASNSGANVLTF
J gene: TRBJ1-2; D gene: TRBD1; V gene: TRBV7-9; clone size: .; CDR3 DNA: TGTGCCAGCAGCTTAGCGTCCGGGACAGAGCCTTATGGCTACACCTTC; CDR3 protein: CASSLASGTEPYGYTF
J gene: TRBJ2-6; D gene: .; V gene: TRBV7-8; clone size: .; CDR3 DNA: TGTGCCAGCAGCCCCCTAGGACTGACGCTGACTTTC; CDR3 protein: CASSPLGLTLTF
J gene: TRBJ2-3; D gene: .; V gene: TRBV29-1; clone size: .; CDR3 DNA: TGCAGCGTCCTCCGGGGGAGCACAGATACGCAGTATTTT; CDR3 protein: CSVLRGSTDTQYF
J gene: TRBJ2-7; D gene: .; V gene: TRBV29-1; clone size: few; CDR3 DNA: TGCAGCGTTGTGGGGGACGTCGTCTACGAGCAGTACTTC; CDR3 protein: CSVVGDVVYEQYF
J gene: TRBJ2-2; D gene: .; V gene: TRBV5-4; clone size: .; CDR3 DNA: TGTGCCAGCAGCTTGGATAGGACAGACCCTACCGGGGAGCTGTTTTTT; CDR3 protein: CASSLDRTDPTGELFF
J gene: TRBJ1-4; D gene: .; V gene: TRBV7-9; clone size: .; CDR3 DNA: TGTGCCAGCAGCTTAAGGCAGGCGGGTGAAAAACTGTTTTTT; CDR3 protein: CASSLRQAGEKLFF
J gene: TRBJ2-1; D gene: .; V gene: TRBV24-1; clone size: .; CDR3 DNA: TGTGCCACCAGTACAGGGAGGGTCAGGGAGCAGTTCTTC; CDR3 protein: CATSTGRVREQFF
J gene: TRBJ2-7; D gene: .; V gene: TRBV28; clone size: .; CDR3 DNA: TGTGCCAGCACCAAGGCGGGACATGAAAACTCCTACGAGCAGTACTTC; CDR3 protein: CASTKAGHENSYEQYF
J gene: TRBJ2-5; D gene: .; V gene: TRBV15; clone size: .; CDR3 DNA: TGTGCCACCAGCAGGACAGTTCAAGAGACCCAGTACTTC; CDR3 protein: CATSRTVQETQYF
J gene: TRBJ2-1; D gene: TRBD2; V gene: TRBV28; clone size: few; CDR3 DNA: TGTGCCAGCAGTGCCGGGACTAGCGGGAGTAGGGAGCAGTTCTTC; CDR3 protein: CASSAGTSGSREQFF
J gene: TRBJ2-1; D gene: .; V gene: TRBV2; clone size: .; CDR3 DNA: TGTGCCAGCAACTTAAGGTTCTTC; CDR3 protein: CASNLRFF
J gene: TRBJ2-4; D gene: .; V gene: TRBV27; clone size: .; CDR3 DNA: TGTGCCAGCAGGGCTTACACGACAGCCAAAAACATTCAGTACTTC; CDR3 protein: CASRAYTTAKNIQYF
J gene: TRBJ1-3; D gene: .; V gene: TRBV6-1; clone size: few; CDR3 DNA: TGTGCCAGCAGTGAACAGAGATCTAGCTCTGGAAACACCATATATTTT; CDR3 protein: CASSEQRSSSGNTIYF